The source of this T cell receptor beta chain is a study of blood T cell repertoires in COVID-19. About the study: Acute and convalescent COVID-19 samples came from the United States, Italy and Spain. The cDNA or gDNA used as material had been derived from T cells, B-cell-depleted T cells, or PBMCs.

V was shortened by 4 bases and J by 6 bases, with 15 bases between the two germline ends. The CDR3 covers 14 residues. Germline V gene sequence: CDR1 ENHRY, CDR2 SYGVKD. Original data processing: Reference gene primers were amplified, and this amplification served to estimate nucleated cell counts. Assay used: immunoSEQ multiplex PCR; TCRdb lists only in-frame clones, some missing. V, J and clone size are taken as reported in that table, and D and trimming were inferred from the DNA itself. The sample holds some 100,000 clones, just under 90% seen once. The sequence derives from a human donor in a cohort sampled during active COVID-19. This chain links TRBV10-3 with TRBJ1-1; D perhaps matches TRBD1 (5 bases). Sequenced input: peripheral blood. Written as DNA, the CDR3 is TGTGCCATCAGTGGGGGGGGGTTAGGGTCTGAAGCTTTCTTT. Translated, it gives CAISGGGLGSEAFF.